Described below is a single T cell receptor beta chain sequence and its context. No antigen is known for it. V gave up 0 bases and J gave up 4 bases; unmatched junction bases: 1. This CDR3 is 15 amino acids long. Looked up from germline, CDR1 is SGHRS and CDR2 is YFSETQ. Treatment specified: roughly 11-day PBMC culture with coronavirus spike peptide pools or control peptides (ViraFEST assay). IL-2 at roughly 9.6 IU/ml and peptide pools at approximately 10 ug/ml were added to PBMCs cultured at over 1.5 million per well. Cultured CD4+ T-cell DNA underwent Oncomine TCR Beta short-read sequencing. TCRdb ran MiXCR on the PCR reads and lists one entry per CDR3 protein. The profile shows some 15,000 distinct CDR3 sequences, approximately 60% of them singletons. This sample is drawn from a study of vaccination and CD4 T cells after COVID-19. Study-level information: Those taking part got two shots of either the BNT162b2 or the mRNA-1273 vaccine. The stimulating agents, overlapping spike peptides, came from SARS-CoV-2, HCoV-NL63, HCoV-OC43 and HCoV-229E.

Findings and limits, study-wide: The study found that a median roughly 89% of reactive clones in convalescent patients appeared only post-vaccination.

The rearrangement uses TRBV5-1 and TRBJ2-1; 10 positions match TRBD2. This TCR derives from a human donor who had recovered from COVID-19. Sequenced sample: CD4+ T cells from blood, cultured in vitro. The DNA for the CDR3 is TGCGCCAGCAGCTTGGCTAGCGGGAGTTACAATGAGCAGTTCTTC. It specifies CASSLASGSYNEQFF.